Each of the 14 T cell receptor beta chains below was sequenced from the same sample in a study of T-cell reconstitution after alpha-beta-depleted transplantation in children. Unique molecular identifiers were used to barcode this TCRbeta library. One entry per CDR3 protein results from TCRdb running MiXCR on the PCR reads. Among 640,000 or so distinct CDR3 sequences, roughly 17% were seen once, and the ten largest hold 0.85% to 1.3%. This specimen consisted of PBMCs from the stem cell graft donor, obtained from the stem cell graft. These receptors all come from a human donor who donated a stem cell graft to a child with acute myeloid leukemia.

This clonotype came up a few times. The rearrangement uses TRBV4-3 and TRBJ2-7; 7 bases map to TRBD2. The junction had 6 bases not matched to a gene; V was cut back by 1 base and J by 3 bases. Germline lookup yields CDR1 LGHNA and CDR2 YSLEER. The length of the CDR3 is 15 residues. In DNA, the CDR3 is TGCGCCAGCAGCCAAGCCCCGGGGGGTGTCTACGAGCAGTACTTC. As protein: CASSQAPGGVYEQYF.

Many counts were recorded for this clonotype. The chain carries TRBV12-3 or TRBV12-4 and TRBJ2-7; 7 bases line up with TRBD1. Trimming removed 7 bases from V and 6 bases from J; junction bases left unmatched: 6. CDR3 length equals 12 residues. CDR3 bases: TGTGCCAGCACCCTGACAGGGAGCGAGCAGTACTTC. Protein product: CASTLTGSEQYF.

This clonotype was seen a handful of times. V and J are TRBV7-9 and TRBJ1-4; 10 bases fit TRBD1. Germline V gene lookup returns CDR1 SEHNR and CDR2 FQNEAQ (reference sequence). Germline trimming cut 3 bases from V and 6 bases from J; bases unmatched to any gene: 7. CDR3 length: 16 amino acids. This CDR3 is CASSFWDRGFDEKLFF. The CDR3 DNA sequence: TGTGCCAGCAGCTTTTGGGACAGGGGATTCGATGAAAAACTGTTTTTT. The full variable domain, rest sourced from reference TRBV7-9 and TRBJ1-4, is DTGVSQNPRHKITKRGQNVTFRCDPISEHNRLYWYRQTLGQGPEFLTYFQNEAQLEKSRLLSDRFSAERPKGSFSTLEIQRTEQGDSAMYLCASSFWDRGFDEKLFFGSGTQLSVL.

This clonotype was counted ten times or more. The V call is TRBV20-1, the J call TRBJ2-7; 8 bases fit TRBD1. Losses at the gene ends were 3 bases for V and 5 bases for J; bases not matched to a gene: 9. Germline V gene lookup returns CDR1 DFQATT and CDR2 SNEGSKA (reference sequence). The CDR3 runs to 14 residues. CDR3 sequence: CSASPGQGANEQYF. In DNA, the CDR3 is TGCAGTGCTAGCCCCGGGCAGGGGGCGAACGAGCAGTACTTC.

This clonotype was detected a few times. The chain joins TRBV7-6 to TRBJ2-2, with 10 bases identical to TRBD1. Trimming at V came to 2 bases and at J to 6 bases, leaving 3 bases not matched to a gene. The CDR3 contains 15 residues. Germline V CDR1 and CDR2: SGHVS, FNYEAQ. The CDR3 loop is CASSLPGTGAGELFF. In nucleotides, the CDR3 is TGTGCCAGCAGCTTACCCGGGACAGGGGCCGGGGAGCTGTTTTTT.

There are many counts of this clonotype. The chain couples TRBV27 to TRBJ1-2, with D perhaps TRBD1 (5 bases). CDR3 length equals 13 residues. Germline CDR1 MNHEY, CDR2 SMNVEV (reference sequence). The germline V and J ends were trimmed by 0 bases and 9 bases, with 11 bases remaining between them. CDR3: CASSLSFRARYTF. The CDR3 region has the DNA TGTGCCAGCAGTTTATCCTTCAGGGCTCGCTACACCTTC.

This clonotype showed up just a few times. The chain links TRBV6-5 to TRBJ2-1; D is possibly TRBD2 (5 bases). The germline CDR1 and CDR2 sequences are MNHEY and SVGAGI. V gave up 0 bases and J gave up 2 bases, with 8 bases separating them. The CDR3 is 15 amino acids. The CDR3 DNA reads as TGTGCCAGCAGTTACTCCCCGGGGACCTACAATGAGCAGTTCTTC. The encoded protein is CASSYSPGTYNEQFF.

Ten or more counts support this clonotype. The chain joins TRBV7-2 to TRBJ2-7, with D maybe TRBD2 (5 bases). The CDR3 consists of 12 residues. Germline CDR1 is SGHTA and CDR2 is FQGNSA. V shed 5 bases and J shed 5 bases, with 10 bases lying between them. The CDR3 protein is CASSQTIHEQYF. CDR3 in DNA: TGTGCCAGCAGCCAGACTATCCACGAGCAGTACTTC.

This clonotype was picked up many times. The chain employs TRBV7-2 and TRBJ2-6; tentatively, D is TRBD1 (5 bases). The V gene's germline CDR1 is SGHTA and CDR2 FQGNSA. V was clipped by 5 bases and J by 1 base, with 9 bases between them. The CDR3 length is 15 residues. This chain's CDR3 is CASSLQESGANVLTF. In DNA form, the CDR3 reads TGTGCCAGCAGCCTACAGGAATCTGGGGCCAACGTCCTGACTTTC.

The V and J genes are TRBV5-1 and TRBJ2-5; 8 bases agree with TRBD2. Germline CDR1 reads SGHRS; CDR2 reads YFSETQ. The CDR3 consists of 14 residues. The trim removed 4 bases at V and 0 bases at J, leaving 2 bases unmatched. The CDR3 nucleotides are TGCGCCAGCAGCCGCGGGGGGCACCAAGAGACCCAGTACTTC. Translated, it gives CASSRGGHQETQYF.

Many counts were recorded for this clonotype. The genes are TRBV20-1 and TRBJ1-1, with 7 bases identical to TRBD1. CDR1 and CDR2 (germline): DFQATT, SNEGSKA (reference sequence). This CDR3 has 13 residues. After removal of 7 bases from V and 3 bases from J, the junction contained 8 bases not matched to a gene. CDR3 nucleotide sequence: TGCAGTGTCAGGGGACAGAGGCACACTGAAGCTTTCTTT. Translating gives CSVRGQRHTEAFF.

V and J are TRBV12-3 or TRBV12-4 and TRBJ1-4, with D perhaps TRBD1 (6 bases). This CDR3 has 14 residues. V lost 6 bases to trimming and J lost 5 bases, with 13 bases between them. In DNA, the CDR3 is TGTGCCAGCAGGTTGACAGGCTCAAATGAAAAACTGTTTTTT. Amino acid sequence: CASRLTGSNEKLFF.

This clonotype has a handful of counts. V gene TRBV9 combines with J gene TRBJ2-3, with D possibly TRBD2 on 7 matching bases. The CDR3 covers 16 residues. CDR1 and CDR2 (germline): SGDLS, YYNGEE. V was trimmed by 4 bases and J by 5 bases, leaving 20 bases between them. CDR3 nucleotides: TGTGCCAGCAGCCGTTTTGGGCGGGGGCAAGGAGATACGCAGTATTTT. Translation: CASSRFGRGQGDTQYF.

The table lists this clonotype with many counts. V is TRBV20-1 and J is TRBJ1-2; TRBD1 is a possible D gene (5 bases). Trimming shortened V by 0 bases and J by 0 bases, and 26 bases separated the two germline ends. Germline V gene data show CDR1 as DFQATT and CDR2 as SNEGSKA (reference sequence). The CDR3 loop spans 20 amino acids. CDR3 in amino acids: CSARDAQMGEWTGANYGYTF. Written as DNA, the CDR3 is TGCAGTGCTAGAGACGCGCAGATGGGGGAGTGGACGGGAGCTAACTATGGCTACACCTTC.